This T cell receptor beta chain stems from a study of T cell repertoires in cytomegalovirus infection. Study conclusions and caveats: HLA-C-restricted CMV clonotypes gave the most frequent clonotype in two of eight donors.

As to this clonotype: Its target is unknown.

The CDR3 loop spans 14 amino acids. With 2 bases clipped from V and 3 bases from J, the junction kept 0 bases outside the gene matches. Germline V CDR1 and CDR2: ENHRY, SYGVKD. MiXCR, applied by TCRdb to the reads, yields one record per CDR3 protein. The sample shows approximately 550,000 distinct CDR3 sequences, approximately 15% of them seen only once. Material for sequencing was CD8+ T cells from PBMCs. The clonotype was recovered from a human donor in good health (CMV status not recorded). Some clones in this sample may be carry-over from other donors' samples. V gene TRBV10-3 combines with J gene TRBJ2-1; 8 positions agree with TRBD1. The CDR3 spells CAISEGQGYNEQFF. In DNA form, the CDR3 reads TGTGCCATCAGTGAGGGACAGGGCTACAATGAGCAGTTCTTC.